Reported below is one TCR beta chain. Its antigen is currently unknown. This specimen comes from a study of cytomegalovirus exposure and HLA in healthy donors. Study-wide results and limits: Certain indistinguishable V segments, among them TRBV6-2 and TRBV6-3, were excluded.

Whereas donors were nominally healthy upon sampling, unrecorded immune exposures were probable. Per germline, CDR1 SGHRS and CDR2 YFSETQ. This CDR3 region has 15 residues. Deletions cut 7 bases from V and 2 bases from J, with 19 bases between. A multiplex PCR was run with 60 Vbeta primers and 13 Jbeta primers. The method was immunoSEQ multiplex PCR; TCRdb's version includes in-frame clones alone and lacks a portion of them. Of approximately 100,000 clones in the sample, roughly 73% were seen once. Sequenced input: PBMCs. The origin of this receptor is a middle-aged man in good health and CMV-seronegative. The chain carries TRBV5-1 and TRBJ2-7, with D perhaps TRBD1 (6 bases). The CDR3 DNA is TGCGCCAGCTTTTTAGGAATGGGGGCTCCCTACGAGCAGTACTTC. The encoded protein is CASFLGMGAPYEQYF.